This T cell receptor (beta chain) is from a study of cytomegalovirus exposure and HLA in healthy donors. General study results and limits: TCR clusters originating in the first cohort tended to co-occur in the 120 validation repertoires, according to a later analysis. As confirmed in vitro, a few CMV-associated chains were specific for CMV antigens. Most TCR sequences were uncommon, yet certain public TCRs appeared in many donors.

The study drew the donors from its approximately 110-subject validation cohort, separate from the roughly 700-subject first cohort. The assay was immunoSEQ multiplex PCR, and TCRdb's table has in-frame clones only and misses some. The sample contains about 130,000 clones, around 92% of which appear only once. Of note for this clone: Its antigen is not identified.

In germline, CDR1 is MGHRA, CDR2 YSYEKL. J lost 5 bases, V lost 0 bases, and 6 bases had no gene match. CDR3 size: 16 residues. The source of this sequence is a man aged 25-40 years in good health and CMV-seronegative. The sample taken for sequencing was PBMCs. The J gene is TRBJ2-5, the V gene TRBV4-1, with 10 nucleotides matching TRBD2. CDR3 bases: TGCGCCAGCAGCCAAGATGTGGGACTAGCGTGGGAGACCCAGTACTTC. Its translation: CASSQDVGLAWETQYF.